A selection of T cell receptor beta chains follows, all from one sample in a study of cytomegalovirus exposure and HLA in healthy donors. TCRdb's table, derived via immunoSEQ multiplex PCR, lists solely in-frame clones and lacks some. The sample has 99,000 or so clones; about 85% are singletons. The sequenced sample was PBMCs. The receptors originated from a woman between 18 and 29 years old in good health and CMV-seropositive. Both conserved end residues are part of each CDR3.

>TRBV7-8|TRBJ2-3
CASSARRQGADTDTQYF
>TRBV28|TRBJ2-3
CASYKTLAGAGLSTDTQYF
>TRBV28|TRBJ2-5
CASSLYELVQETQYF
>TRBV10-2|TRBJ2-4
CASRVAGKNIQYF
>TRBV5-8|TRBJ1-2
CASSPGIRELSYGYTF
>TRBV12-5|TRBJ2-5
CASGLGPRAGGFSPDF
>TRBV10-2|TRBJ2-7
CASSGTGGVYEQYF
>TRBV10-3|TRBJ2-1
CAISESTGNEQFF
>TRBV28|TRBJ2-1
CASSLRWGYRSEQFF
>TRBV11-2|TRBJ2-5
CASSLGGKETQYF
>TRBV9|TRBJ2-3
CASSSLGLAGRGRTDTQYF
>TRBV19|TRBJ2-1
CASRSVGGENNEQFF
>TRBV6-6|TRBJ2-1
CASSPTRNNEQFF
>TRBV5-6|TRBJ2-7
CASSSRIGLAGVSEQYF
>TRBV6-6|TRBJ2-1
CASSYLTDEQFF
>TRBV18|TRBJ2-7
CASSPRGLAGNLAYEQYF